This T cell receptor (beta chain) emerged from a study of blood T cell repertoires in COVID-19. Whole-study context: The study drew acute and convalescent COVID-19 samples from the United States, Italy and Spain. T cells, B-cell-depleted T cells, or PBMCs provided the cDNA or gDNA that served as material.

The junction had 3 bases not matched to a gene; V was cut back by 4 bases and J by 4 bases. Germline V gene lookup returns CDR1 LNHDA and CDR2 SQIVND (reference sequence). The CDR3 sequence is 14 residues long. In the source study's methods: Nucleated cell counts were estimated from reference gene primer amplification. Assay used: immunoSEQ multiplex PCR; TCRdb lists only in-frame clones, some missing. The DNA was the basis for D and trimming; V, J and clone size are from that table. The sample comprises about 170,000 clones, 88% of which are singletons, and roughly 1.9% rests with the top ten. Specimen: peripheral blood. The sequence came from a man aged 45 to 65 who had recovered from COVID-19. The V call is TRBV19, the J call TRBJ1-1, with TRBD1 identical over 10 bases. CDR3 loop: CASSRTGGGTEAFF. CDR3 bases: TGTGCCAGTAGTAGGACAGGGGGAGGCACTGAAGCTTTCTTT.